This entry lists 24 T cell receptor beta chains sequenced from one sample in a study of human T cells and chemical hapten exposure. This sample's time point: patch test 1, 2 weeks after DPC sensitization. The treatment was: therapeutic diphenylcyclopropenone sensitization with weekly scalp DPC. A single record per CDR3 protein comes from TCRdb applying MiXCR to the RACE reads. The sample contains some 200,000 distinct CDR3 sequences, about 22% of which appear only once. This specimen consisted of whole blood, obtained in connection with sensitization to the hapten diphenylcyclopropenone (DPC). The origin of the receptors is a woman in her forties or fifties with alopecia areata. Some clones in this sample may be carry-over from other donors' samples.

This clonotype was seen a few times. The chain couples TRBV20-1 to TRBJ1-5; no definite D call. This CDR3 has 13 residues. Germline V gives CDR1 DFQATT, CDR2 SNEGSKA (reference sequence). V was clipped by 1 base and J by 6 bases, with 10 bases between them. As DNA, the CDR3 is TGCAGTGCTAGAGTGAACCCGTCTCAGCCCCAGCATTTT. Encoded protein: CSARVNPSQPQHF.

There are a few counts of this clonotype. The chain carries TRBV4-2 and TRBJ2-1; TRBD2 agrees at 11 bases. The CDR3 has 15 amino acids. Unmatched junction bases numbered 6, after V lost 2 bases and J lost 9 bases. Germline V lookup: CDR1 LGHNA, CDR2 YNFKEQ. The CDR3 nucleotides read TGTGCCAGCAGCCAACCCGGACTAGCGGGCTTTGAGCAGTTCTTC. It yields the protein CASSQPGLAGFEQFF.

The V gene is TRBV9, the J gene TRBJ2-2; TRBD2 matches at 8 bases. The germline gives CDR1 SGDLS, CDR2 YYNGEE. The CDR3 totals 16 residues. The V and J ends lost 1 base and 6 bases, in that order; junction bases with no gene match: 8. The CDR3 reads CASSVFRGRSAGELFF. CDR3 sequence (DNA): TGTGCCAGCAGCGTATTTCGCGGGAGGTCCGCCGGGGAGCTGTTTTTT.

This clonotype was seen only a few times. The chain links TRBV20-1 to TRBJ2-5, with 12 bases identical to TRBD2. The CDR3 is made up of 16 amino acids. In germline, CDR1 is DFQATT, CDR2 SNEGSKA (reference sequence). V lost 3 bases, J lost 2 bases, and 7 bases stayed unmatched. CDR3 protein: CSASLLAGGRQETQYF. CDR3 DNA sequence: TGCAGTGCTAGTCTACTAGCGGGAGGCCGACAAGAGACCCAGTACTTC.

This clonotype was counted between two and nine times. The genes are TRBV18 and TRBJ1-2, with unresolved D. There are 15 residues in the CDR3. The ends were cut back, 6 bases at V and 6 bases at J, with 20 bases in the middle. CDR1 is KGHSH, CDR2 LQKENI, per germline. The CDR3 protein is CASSRSTDKGDGYTF. The CDR3, as DNA: TGTGCCAGCTCCCGATCGACTGACAAGGGAGATGGCTACACCTTC.

The CDR3 DNA sequence: TGCGCCAGCAGCTTGGCCTTGGCGTCAAACTACGAGCAGTACTTC. This codes for CASSLALASNYEQYF. The chain carries TRBV5-1 and TRBJ2-7; D uncertain. The germline V gene has CDR1 SGHRS and CDR2 YFSETQ. Deletions cut 0 bases from V and 3 bases from J, with 13 bases between. The CDR3 consists of 15 residues.

This clonotype was recorded a few times. This sequence joins TRBV12-3 or TRBV12-4 and TRBJ2-7; 12 bases match TRBD2. CDR3 length: 15 residues. V shed 5 bases, J shed 6 bases, and the junction held 8 bases outside the gene matches. The CDR3 DNA sequence: TGTGCCAGCAGTCTACGGACTAGCGGGACCGGCGAGCAGTACTTC. Protein product: CASSLRTSGTGEQYF.

This clonotype came up many times. The CDR3 sequence is CASSQESQYYNEQFF. In nucleotides, the CDR3 is TGTGCCAGCAGCCAAGAATCACAGTACTACAATGAGCAGTTCTTC. The chain employs TRBV3-1 and TRBJ2-1, with D unclear. Germline-derived CDR1 and CDR2 are LGHDT and YNNKEL (reference sequence). This CDR3 is 15 amino acids long. V was shortened by 0 bases and J by 3 bases, with 9 bases between the two germline ends.

This chain joins TRBV18 and TRBJ2-2; 8 nucleotides agree with TRBD2. Germline trimming cut 7 bases from V and 6 bases from J; bases unmatched to any gene: 10. Germline CDR1 and CDR2: KGHSH and LQKENI. The CDR3 runs 15 residues. The CDR3: CASYVPSGGPGELFF. CDR3 DNA: TGTGCCAGCTACGTTCCGAGCGGGGGTCCCGGGGAGCTGTTTTTT.

The chain employs TRBV5-6 and TRBJ2-1, with D perhaps matching TRBD1 or TRBD2 (6 bases each). The CDR3 has 17 residues. Trimming shortened V by 4 bases and J by 6 bases, and 23 bases separated the two germline ends. Germline V CDR1 and CDR2: SGHDT, YYEEEE. Here the CDR3 reads CASSKKGGRGFGNEQFF. The DNA for the CDR3 is TGTGCCAGCAGCAAAAAGGGGGGTCGGGGGTTCGGCAATGAGCAGTTCTTC.

The chain couples TRBV11-2 to TRBJ1-2; D is unclear. Trimming stripped 5 bases from V and 2 bases from J, with 12 bases between. The CDR3 has 14 residues. CDR1 and CDR2 (germline): SGHAT, FQNNGV. CDR3 region: CASSRIGRNYGYTF. CDR3 in DNA: TGTGCCAGCAGCCGAATTGGGCGGAACTATGGCTACACCTTC.

This clonotype was recorded a few times. Written as DNA, the CDR3 is TGTGCCAGCAGCTCCGTTCTAGCGTCGGAGACCCAGTACTTC. Protein: CASSSVLASETQYF. This sequence joins TRBV7-2 and TRBJ2-5; possible D gene TRBD2, 6 bases. V lost 4 bases, J lost 5 bases, and 14 bases lay in between. The CDR3 consists of 14 residues. Germline CDR1 SGHTA, CDR2 FQGNSA.

The chain is built from TRBV5-6 and TRBJ2-5, with D tentatively TRBD1 or TRBD2 (5 bases each). V was cut by 2 bases and J by 5 bases, with 10 bases left in between. Germline CDR1 SGHDT, CDR2 YYEEEE. This CDR3 is 13 amino acids long. The CDR3 nucleotides read TGTGCCAGCAGCTTCGCAGGGACGGAGACCCAGTACTTC. Translation gives CASSFAGTETQYF. The complete variable domain, with remaining parts taken from reference TRBV5-6 and TRBJ2-5, reads DAGVTQSPTHLIKTRGQQVTLRCSPKSGHDTVSWYQQALGQGPQFIFQYYEEEERQRGNFPDRFSGHQFPNYSSELNVNALLLGDSALYLCASSFAGTETQYFGPGTRLLVL.

J is TRBJ2-3 and V is TRBV30, with 7 nucleotides matching TRBD2. This CDR3 is built from 12 residues. J was trimmed by 3 bases and V by 5 bases; bases with no gene match: 2. Germline V gives CDR1 GTSNPN, CDR2 SVGIG (reference sequence). Here the CDR3 reads CAWGGGTDTQYF. The CDR3, as DNA: TGTGCCTGGGGGGGGGGGACAGATACGCAGTATTTT.

The chain links TRBV5-1 to TRBJ2-5; 7 bases match TRBD1. CDR1 is SGHRS and CDR2 is YFSETQ in the germline V gene. The CDR3 is 16 residues long. V dropped 0 bases and J dropped 2; count of bases not matched to a gene: 7. This CDR3 reads CASSLDGGQVQETQYF. In nucleotides, the CDR3 is TGCGCCAGCAGCTTGGATGGCGGACAGGTTCAAGAGACCCAGTACTTC.

The J gene is TRBJ2-1, the V gene TRBV10-3; 13 bases match TRBD2. The trim removed 4 bases at V and 3 bases at J, leaving 6 bases unmatched. Germline CDR1 is ENHRY and CDR2 is SYGVKD. This CDR3 is 17 amino acids long. The CDR3 region is CAISGEGTSGNYNEQFF. The CDR3, as DNA: TGTGCCATCAGTGGAGAAGGGACTAGCGGGAACTACAATGAGCAGTTCTTC.

The J gene is TRBJ1-1, the V gene TRBV18; D remains ambiguous. V was shortened by 6 bases and J by 0 bases, with 17 bases between the two germline ends. The germline gives CDR1 KGHSH, CDR2 LQKENI. The CDR3 has 16 residues. The chain's CDR3 is CASSYNGSPMNTEAFF. The CDR3 coding sequence is TGTGCCAGCTCGTATAACGGATCCCCCATGAACACTGAAGCTTTCTTT.

The gene calls are TRBV20-1 and TRBJ2-1; D unclear. V dropped 1 base and J dropped 8 bases, with 12 bases sitting between them. The CDR3 is 13 residues long. Germline CDR1 is DFQATT and CDR2 is SNEGSKA (reference sequence). CDR3 sequence (DNA): TGCAGTGCTAGAGCATTTGGTGGGGATGAGCAGTTCTTC. Amino acids: CSARAFGGDEQFF.

The chain recombines TRBV20-1 with TRBJ1-2; D unclear. CDR1 is DFQATT and CDR2 is SNEGSKA in the germline V gene (reference sequence). Between the trimmed V and J ends, which lost 3 bases and 2 bases, there was a span of 7 bases. The CDR3 spans 12 residues. CDR3 sequence reads: CSARGSNYGYTF. The CDR3, as DNA: TGCAGTGCTAGGGGCAGCAACTATGGCTACACCTTC.

Only a few counts were recorded for this clonotype. The chain uses TRBV29-1 and TRBJ1-1; D perhaps matches TRBD1 (5 bases). The CDR3 has 13 amino acids. CDR1 is SQVTM, CDR2 ANQGSEA, per germline. The V end was cut by 4 bases, the J end by 5 bases, with 14 bases between. CDR3 amino acids: CSVGVRGDTEAFF. The CDR3 DNA is TGCAGCGTTGGGGTTCGAGGGGATACTGAAGCTTTCTTT.

This rearrangement joins TRBV29-1 to TRBJ2-1, with a possible D match to TRBD1 (6 bases). The CDR3 contains 14 residues. The germline gives CDR1 SQVTM, CDR2 ANQGSEA. V lost 7 bases, J lost 0 bases, and 13 bases lay in between. In DNA form, the CDR3 reads TGCAGCGCTTTCAGGGGTAGCTCCTACAATGAGCAGTTCTTC. Translation: CSAFRGSSYNEQFF.

The chain employs TRBV7-6 and TRBJ1-4; 9 bases match TRBD1. The CDR3 has 15 residues. Germline V CDR1 and CDR2: SGHVS, FNYEAQ. Losses at the gene ends were 2 bases for V and 5 bases for J; bases not matched to a gene: 3. CDR3 in amino acids: CASSLLGTGNEKLFF. The CDR3 nucleotides read TGTGCCAGCAGCTTATTAGGGACAGGGAATGAAAAACTGTTTTTT.

The chain links TRBV20-1 to TRBJ2-7; possible D gene TRBD2, 5 bases. The germline CDR1 and CDR2 sequences are DFQATT and SNEGSKA (reference sequence). This CDR3 comprises 11 residues. The V end was cut by 6 bases, the J end by 4 bases, with 10 bases between. The CDR3 here is CSAVERYEQYF. CDR3 sequence (DNA): TGCAGTGCCGTGGAGCGGTACGAGCAGTACTTC.

This clonotype was observed many times. The chain links TRBV7-9 to TRBJ2-6; D uncertain. Germline CDR1 is SEHNR and CDR2 is FQNEAQ (reference sequence). Trimming stripped 5 bases from V and 0 bases from J, with 5 bases between. The CDR3 totals 14 residues. The chain's CDR3 is CASSPSSGANVLTF. In DNA, the CDR3 is TGTGCCAGCAGCCCCTCCTCTGGGGCCAACGTCCTGACTTTC.